This T cell receptor (beta chain) emerged from a study of cytomegalovirus exposure and HLA in healthy donors. Study-wide points: Listed as cytomegalovirus-associated were approximately 160 TCR beta chains. Association of 16,951 TCR beta sequences with HLA alleles was found at 0.05 false discovery rate in a later analysis.

The CDR3 sequence is 14 residues long. The J segment lost 13 bases and the V segment lost 5 bases, leaving 14 bases of the junction unmatched. Germline V gene lookup returns CDR1 SGHVS and CDR2 FQNEAQ. With 60 Vbeta and 13 Jbeta primers, the PCR was carried out. TCRdb's copy holds only in-frame clones and misses some; the assay was immunoSEQ multiplex PCR. The sample includes roughly 150,000 clones, 80% seen only once; the top ten take approximately 4.3%. As regards this clone: Antigen specificity is unknown.

The TCR was taken from a man aged 30 to 45 in good health. The sample was PBMCs. V is TRBV7-8 and J is TRBJ2-5; 9 nucleotides agree with TRBD1. The CDR3 DNA is TGTGCCAGCAGCCTCATCCCGGGACAGGGATCGTGGTACTTC. It codes for CASSLIPGQGSWYF. Drawing the rest from reference TRBV7-8 and TRBJ2-5, the complete variable domain is GAGVSQSPRYKVAKRGQDVALRCDPISGHVSLFWYQQALGQGPEFLTYFQNEAQLDKSGLPSDRFFAERPEGSVSTLKIQRTQQEDSAVYLCASSLIPGQGSWYFGPGTRLLVL.